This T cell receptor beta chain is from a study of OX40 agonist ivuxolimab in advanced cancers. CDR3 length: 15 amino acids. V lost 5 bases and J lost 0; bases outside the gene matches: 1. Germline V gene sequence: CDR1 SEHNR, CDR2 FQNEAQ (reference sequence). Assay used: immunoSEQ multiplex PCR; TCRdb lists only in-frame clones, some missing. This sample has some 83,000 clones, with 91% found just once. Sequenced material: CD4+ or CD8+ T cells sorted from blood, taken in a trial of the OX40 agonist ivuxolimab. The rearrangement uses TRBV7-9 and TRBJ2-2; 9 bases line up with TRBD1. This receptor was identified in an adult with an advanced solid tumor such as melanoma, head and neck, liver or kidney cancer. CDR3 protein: CASSGQGTNTGELFF. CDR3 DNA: TGTGCCAGCAGCGGACAGGGGACGAACACCGGGGAGCTGTTTTTT.